Below are 32 T cell receptor beta chains sequenced from a single sample in a study of cytomegalovirus exposure and HLA in healthy donors. The PCR had 60 Vbeta and 13 Jbeta primers. This table comes from immunoSEQ multiplex PCR, and its TCRdb copy is limited to in-frame clones, with some not included. The sample yields around 190,000 clones, roughly 88% seen once. The specimen was PBMCs. The source of these receptors is a girl between 2 and 10 years old in good health and CMV-seropositive.

The chain carries TRBV11-2 and TRBJ1-2, with D hard to call. Germline V gives CDR1 SGHAT, CDR2 FQNNGV. The CDR3 length is 12 residues. Trimming took 5 bases from V and 8 from J, leaving 12 bases between them. CDR3 nucleotides: TGTGCCAGCAGCATACCATTGGGCGGCTACACCTTC. It codes for CASSIPLGGYTF.

This clone was observed a handful of times. The chain joins TRBV5-1 to TRBJ1-4; 9 nucleotides line up with TRBD1. This CDR3 spans 14 amino acids. Germline CDR1 SGHRS, CDR2 YFSETQ. Losses at the gene ends were 4 bases for V and 7 bases for J; bases not matched to a gene: 5. CDR3 protein: CASSPGQGGEKLFF. DNA of the CDR3: TGCGCCAGCAGCCCGGGACAGGGAGGTGAAAAACTGTTTTTT.

This chain links TRBV10-1 with TRBJ1-1; 8 bases match TRBD1. Germline lookup yields CDR1 WNHNN and CDR2 SYGVQD (reference sequence). Germline trimming cut 4 bases from V and 1 base from J; bases unmatched to any gene: 2. The CDR3 contains 14 residues. The CDR3 spells CASSVDRGNTEAFF. The CDR3 DNA reads as TGCGCCAGCAGTGTCGACAGGGGGAACACTGAAGCTTTCTTT.

This CDR3 reads CAWSSGTGGQPQHF. Here the CDR3 DNA reads TGTGCCTGGAGTTCCGGGACAGGGGGTCAGCCCCAGCATTTT. The chain joins TRBV30 to TRBJ1-5; 11 positions agree with TRBD1. With 2 bases clipped from V and 6 bases from J, the junction kept 3 bases outside the gene matches. This CDR3 comprises 14 residues. Looked up from germline, CDR1 is GTSNPN and CDR2 is SVGIG (reference sequence).

The V call is TRBV12-5, the J call TRBJ1-5, with a possible D match to TRBD1 (5 bases). V shed 11 bases and J shed 2 bases, with 13 bases lying between them. This CDR3 is built from 13 residues. From germline, CDR1 is LGHNT and CDR2 FRNRAP. CDR3 in amino acids: CAGAFRGNQPQHF. CDR3 bases: TGTGCTGGGGCATTTAGGGGCAATCAGCCCCAGCATTTT.

The chain couples TRBV4-2 to TRBJ2-3; 8 bases align to TRBD2. V lost 4 bases to trimming and J lost 3 bases; unmatched junction nucleotides: 9. The CDR3 consists of 16 residues. Per the germline V gene, CDR1 is LGHNA and CDR2 is YNFKEQ. The DNA of the CDR3 is TGTGCCAGCAGCCCCTATCCGGGAGGGGGGACAGATACGCAGTATTTT. This codes for CASSPYPGGGTDTQYF.

The genes are TRBV6-1 and TRBJ2-1, with D perhaps matching TRBD2 (5 bases). Trimming cost V 1 base and J 8 bases, with 15 bases left between them. The CDR3 has 15 amino acids. Germline lookup yields CDR1 MNHNS and CDR2 SASEGT. CDR3 DNA: TGTGCCAGCAGTGAAGAAAGACTACGAGGCGATGAGCAGTTCTTC. Its protein product is CASSEERLRGDEQFF.

This rearrangement joins TRBV29-1 to TRBJ2-5; unclear D gene. This CDR3 has 15 residues. V was cut by 0 bases and J by 5 bases, with 16 bases left in between. CDR1 SQVTM and CDR2 ANQGSEA come from the germline V gene. CDR3 region: CSVEEATFPPETQYF. CDR3 coding DNA: TGCAGCGTTGAAGAGGCCACCTTCCCCCCGGAGACCCAGTACTTC.

This clone was counted once. This chain joins TRBV7-9 and TRBJ1-1; 8 nucleotides match TRBD1. The trim removed 5 bases at V and 4 bases at J, leaving 6 bases unmatched. This CDR3 is built from 14 residues. Germline CDR1 SEHNR, CDR2 FQNEAQ (reference sequence). The DNA of the CDR3 is TGTGCCAGCAGCGACAGGGGAGGGAGCACTGAAGCTTTCTTT. The encoded protein is CASSDRGGSTEAFF.

The CDR3 coding sequence is TGTGCCAGCAGCTTAACGAGCGGGGGATACTCTAGCACAGATACGCAGTATTTT. Translating it yields CASSLTSGGYSSTDTQYF. The V call is TRBV7-2, the J call TRBJ2-3; 8 bases agree with TRBD2. CDR1 SGHTA and CDR2 FQGNSA come from the germline V gene. Germline trimming cut 2 bases from V and 0 bases from J; bases unmatched to any gene: 10. The CDR3 sequence is 18 residues long.

This clone was picked up a small number of times. This chain uses TRBV30 with TRBJ2-7; the match to TRBD1 covers 9 bases. J lost 9 bases, V lost 3 bases, and 21 bases had no gene match. Germline V gene data show CDR1 as GTSNPN and CDR2 as SVGIG (reference sequence). CDR3 length equals 17 residues. The CDR3 loop is CAWRPGQGRPLGQVQYF. The CDR3 DNA follows: TGTGCCTGGAGGCCGGGACAGGGTCGGCCCCTAGGCCAGGTGCAGTACTTC.

The genes are TRBV11-3 and TRBJ1-1; no definite D call. The CDR3 runs to 11 residues. V was cut by 3 bases and J by 7 bases, with 6 bases left in between. Germline values: CDR1 SGHNT, CDR2 YENEEA. CDR3 amino acids: CASSFGSEAFF. CDR3 bases: TGTGCCAGCAGCTTCGGTAGTGAAGCTTTCTTT.

The chain joins TRBV5-1 to TRBJ2-6; D not certain. CDR1 is SGHRS and CDR2 is YFSETQ in the germline V gene. CDR3 length: 15 amino acids. The V gene lost 4 bases and the J gene lost 0 bases, with 8 bases spanning the gap. The CDR3 DNA reads TGCGCCAGCAGCCTATCATACTCTGGGGCCAACGTCCTGACTTTC. Amino acid sequence: CASSLSYSGANVLTF.

The chain links TRBV19 to TRBJ1-2; D is ambiguous. The length of the CDR3 is 13 residues. V was cut by 9 bases and J by 2 bases, with 13 bases left in between. Germline loops: CDR1 LNHDA, CDR2 SQIVND (reference sequence). CDR3 region: CASKEGRNYGYTF. The DNA of the CDR3 is TGTGCCAGCAAAGAGGGTAGAAACTATGGCTACACCTTC.

This clone has only a few counts. The V call is TRBV5-1, the J call TRBJ1-1; the match to TRBD1 covers 7 bases. Per germline, CDR1 SGHRS and CDR2 YFSETQ. V shed 3 bases, J shed 0 bases, and the junction held 11 bases outside the gene matches. This CDR3 is built from 17 residues. This CDR3 reads CASSSGTETLMNTEAFF. CDR3 DNA: TGCGCCAGCAGCTCAGGGACAGAGACCCTCATGAACACTGAAGCTTTCTTT.

The chain employs TRBV7-6 and TRBJ2-1; tentative D call: TRBD2 (5 bases). The CDR3 consists of 17 residues. Germline V lookup: CDR1 SGHVS, CDR2 FNYEAQ. The V end lost 5 bases, the J end lost 0 bases, and 17 bases lay between the germline ends. The CDR3 DNA reads as TGTGCCAGCAGCAAAAAACCGTCGCTAGCCTCCTACAATGAGCAGTTCTTC. Translation: CASSKKPSLASYNEQFF.

The rearrangement links TRBV30 to TRBJ1-2, with TRBD1 identical over 9 bases. Germline V gives CDR1 GTSNPN, CDR2 SVGIG (reference sequence). The V segment lost 6 bases and the J segment 7 bases; nucleotides outside the gene matches: 12. The CDR3 length is 14 residues. CDR3 residues: CACKAGQGSSGYTF. The DNA for the CDR3 is TGTGCCTGCAAAGCGGGACAGGGCTCTTCTGGCTACACCTTC. Complete variable domain (other parts from reference TRBV30 and TRBJ1-2): SQTIHQWPATLVQPVGSPLSLECTVEGTSNPNLYWYRQAAGRGLQLLFYSVGIGQISSEVPQNLSASRPQDRQFILSSKKLLLSDSGFYLCACKAGQGSSGYTFGSGTRLTVV.

V and J are TRBV6-5 and TRBJ2-2; D possibly corresponds to TRBD1 (6 bases). Trimming took 0 bases from V and 2 from J, leaving 10 bases between them. The germline V gene has CDR1 MNHEY and CDR2 SVGAGI. The CDR3 runs 16 residues. The DNA for the CDR3 is TGTGCCAGCAGTTACTCTATGACAGGAAACACCGGGGAGCTGTTTTTT. Translation gives CASSYSMTGNTGELFF.

The chain carries TRBV2 and TRBJ2-3; tentatively, D is TRBD1 (5 bases). The V gene's germline CDR1 is SNHLY and CDR2 FYNNEI. V gave up 8 bases and J gave up 3 bases, with 9 bases separating them. The CDR3 loop spans 12 amino acids. CDR3 bases: TGTGCCAGCGGGGCGGTTACAGATACGCAGTATTTT. This translates into CASGAVTDTQYF. Looking up the rest from reference TRBV2 and TRBJ2-3 gives the full variable domain: EPEVTQTPSHQVTQMGQEVILRCVPISNHLYFYWYRQILGQKVEFLVSFYNNEISEKSEIFDDQFSVERPDGSNFTLKIRSTKLEDSAMYFCASGAVTDTQYFGPGTRLTVL.

The V call is TRBV6-1, the J call TRBJ1-1; TRBD1 is a possible D gene (6 bases). The germline CDR1 and CDR2 sequences are MNHNS and SASEGT. V lost 3 bases and J lost 13, with 15 bases in between. This CDR3 spans 12 amino acids. CDR3 in amino acids: CASSDQGGGVFF. CDR3 sequence (DNA): TGTGCCAGCAGTGATCAGGGAGGGGGTGTTTTCTTT.

This rearrangement joins TRBV2 to TRBJ2-1, with TRBD2 identical over 7 bases. The J segment lost 6 bases and the V segment lost 8 bases, leaving 4 bases of the junction unmatched. This CDR3 region has 12 residues. Germline V CDR1 and CDR2: SNHLY, FYNNEI. The CDR3 DNA follows: TGTGCCAGCGGCCTAGCGGTCAATGAGCAGTTCTTC. Translating gives CASGLAVNEQFF.

The chain recombines TRBV7-6 with TRBJ1-2; no clear D gene. The ends were cut back, 5 bases at V and 1 base at J, with 17 bases in the middle. The CDR3 runs to 16 residues. Germline CDR1 SGHVS, CDR2 FNYEAQ. CDR3: CASSPSVGVLNYGYTF. The CDR3 DNA follows: TGTGCCAGCAGCCCCTCTGTTGGAGTACTTAACTATGGCTACACCTTC.

The chain employs TRBV11-3 and TRBJ2-7; 9 nucleotides line up with TRBD2. V trimming: 1 base; J trimming: 2 bases; junction bases outside the gene matches: 6. Germline CDR1 reads SGHNT; CDR2 reads YENEEA. CDR3 length equals 16 residues. The CDR3 nucleotides are TGTGCCAGCAGCTTAGGGGGACTAGCTATGCCCTACGAGCAGTACTTC. Translated, it gives CASSLGGLAMPYEQYF.

V usage is TRBV2 and J usage is TRBJ1-4, with 8 nucleotides matching TRBD1. The CDR3 has 15 residues. Germline loops: CDR1 SNHLY, CDR2 FYNNEI. The trim removed 11 bases at V and 7 bases at J, leaving 15 bases unmatched. The CDR3 loop is CAGRVQGVRGEKLFF. In DNA form, the CDR3 reads TGTGCCGGACGCGTACAGGGGGTGCGTGGTGAAAAACTGTTTTTT.

This rearrangement joins TRBV2 to TRBJ2-6; 14 nucleotides align to TRBD2. The CDR3 consists of 18 residues. The V gene end was trimmed by 5 bases and the J gene end by 2 bases; junction bases not matched to a gene: 5. Germline lookup yields CDR1 SNHLY and CDR2 FYNNEI. The CDR3, as DNA: TGTGCCAGCAGTCCAAAGACTAGCGGGAGGGCTGGGGCCAACGTCCTGACTTTC. It encodes CASSPKTSGRAGANVLTF.

The V gene is TRBV5-1, the J gene TRBJ2-1; TRBD2 might be the D (5 bases). This CDR3 region has 15 residues. Germline CDR1 and CDR2: SGHRS and YFSETQ. Deletions cut 4 bases from V and 3 bases from J, with 14 bases between. The CDR3 reads CASSPRTVGYNEQFF. The CDR3, as DNA: TGCGCCAGCAGCCCGCGGACTGTGGGCTACAATGAGCAGTTCTTC.

This clone was observed once. The V gene is TRBV15, the J gene TRBJ2-6; D unclear. Germline loops: CDR1 LNHNV, CDR2 YYDKDF (reference sequence). Deletions cut 4 bases from V and 2 bases from J, with 9 bases between. CDR3 length: 15 residues. The CDR3 is CATSIDNAGANVLTF. CDR3 bases: TGTGCCACCAGCATCGACAACGCTGGGGCCAACGTCCTGACTTTC. Filled out from reference TRBV15 and TRBJ2-6, the complete variable domain reads DAMVIQNPRYQVTQFGKPVTLSCSQTLNHNVMYWYQQKSSQAPKLLFHYYDKDFNNEADTPDNFQSRRPNTSFCFLDIRSPGLGDTAMYLCATSIDNAGANVLTFGAGSRLTVL.

The gene calls are TRBV4-2 and TRBJ1-1; D might be TRBD1 (5 bases). The CDR3 extends over 16 amino acids. Per the germline V gene, CDR1 is LGHNA and CDR2 is YNFKEQ. Trimming shortened V by 0 bases and J by 8 bases, and 19 bases separated the two germline ends. CDR3 DNA sequence: TGTGCCAGCAGCCAAGACGGTCGGGGGACGGGGGAGGAAGCTTTCTTT. Residues: CASSQDGRGTGEEAFF.

The CDR3 coding sequence is TGTGCCAGCAGTGAAAAGGGGGGGTATGGGCAGTTCTTC. Translating gives CASSEKGGYGQFF. The chain joins TRBV6-1 to TRBJ2-1; perhaps TRBD2 as D (7 bases). Trimming took 2 bases from V and 12 from J, leaving 14 bases between them. The germline gives CDR1 MNHNS, CDR2 SASEGT. The CDR3 sequence is 13 residues long.

V is TRBV7-8 and J is TRBJ1-6, with TRBD1 as a possible D gene (5 bases). Trimming stripped 5 bases from V and 7 bases from J, with 12 bases between. The CDR3 runs 14 residues. Germline CDR1 reads SGHVS; CDR2 reads FQNEAQ. In nucleotides, the CDR3 is TGTGCCAGCAGCGCCAGGGATACGAATTCACCCCTCCACTTT. Residues: CASSARDTNSPLHF.

For the CDR3, the DNA is TGTGCCTGGAGTCCCTTCCTTGGGACAGGGGGCTCGTATGGCTACACCTTC. Encoded protein: CAWSPFLGTGGSYGYTF. The rearrangement joins TRBV30 to TRBJ1-2, with TRBD1 identical over 12 bases. Unmatched junction bases numbered 12, after V lost 2 bases and J lost 5 bases. Germline V gene sequence: CDR1 GTSNPN, CDR2 SVGIG (reference sequence). The CDR3 has 17 residues.

This clone was observed a handful of times. This sequence joins TRBV10-3 and TRBJ1-3; 8 positions agree with TRBD1. This CDR3 has 14 residues. V shed 6 bases, J shed 5 bases, and the junction held 6 bases outside the gene matches. In germline, CDR1 is ENHRY, CDR2 SYGVKD. CDR3 residues: CAISDRGHRNTIYF. The CDR3 nucleotides are TGTGCCATCAGCGACAGGGGACATAGAAACACCATATATTTT.